This T cell receptor beta chain is drawn from a study of identifying expanded T cells in peripheral blood. This clone was seen just once. Other DNA variants within this sample encode the same CDR3. CDR1 and CDR2 from the germline V gene are KGHSH and LQKENI. The CDR3 contains 15 residues. Between the trimmed V and J ends, which lost 4 bases and 0 bases, there was a span of 9 bases. During the collection period, no donor immune events like infections were recorded. Sequencing used immunoSEQ multiplex PCR; TCRdb keeps in-frame clones, though not all of them. The sample has about 110,000 clones; about 85% are singletons.

The sample consisted of blood. The TCR was taken from a person aged 18 to 75 in good health. The chain carries TRBV18 and TRBJ1-4; D unresolved. DNA for the CDR3: TGTGCCAGCTCACGGACGGAAGCAACTAATGAAAAACTGTTTTTT. Protein sequence: CASSRTEATNEKLFF.